Below, 5 T cell receptor beta chains from the same sample are listed, as sequenced in a study of blood T cell repertoires in COVID-19. Only in-frame clones appear in the TCRdb table, and some are missing; sequencing was by immunoSEQ multiplex PCR. The sample lists around 160,000 clones; 80% were seen once. The sequencing input was PBMCs or T cells enriched from blood (not recorded which). These TCRs come from a man aged 40-49 years who had recovered from COVID-19.

The chain employs TRBV19 and TRBJ1-5; D might be TRBD1 (5 bases). V lost 0 bases to trimming and J lost 1 base, with 16 bases between them. Per the germline V gene, CDR1 is LNHDA and CDR2 is SQIVND (reference sequence). This CDR3 region has 18 residues. The CDR3 here is CASSIDISRDPSNQPQHF. CDR3 coding DNA: TGTGCCAGTAGTATAGATATCAGCAGGGATCCGAGCAATCAGCCCCAGCATTTT.

The J gene is TRBJ2-2, the V gene TRBV1; the table names TRBD2, a call not compared with the DNA. TRBV1 is an annotated pseudogene. The CDR3 spans 16 residues. As DNA, the CDR3 is TGCACCAGCAGCCAAGATGTTACGGGGGAGAACGGGGAGCTGTTTTTT. Protein: CTSSQDVTGENGELFF.

The CDR3: CASSQVDNGYTF. In DNA form, the CDR3 reads TGTGCCAGCAGCCAAGTGGACAACGGCTACACCTTC. The chain has TRBV3-1 (or the pseudogene TRBV3-2) and TRBJ1-2, with TRBD1 as a possible D gene (5 bases). Trimming removed 1 base from V and 8 bases from J, with 8 bases in between. CDR3 length: 12 residues. CDR1 and CDR2 from the germline V gene are LGHDT and YNNKEL (reference sequence).

This clone was observed a few times. The chain links TRBV9 to TRBJ2-3; 9 nucleotides agree with TRBD2. The length of the CDR3 is 20 residues. Germline V gene data show CDR1 as SGDLS and CDR2 as YYNGEE. V was clipped by 0 bases and J by 6 bases; unmatched bases: 20. For the CDR3, the DNA is TGTGCCAGCAGCGTAGGGCATGGGTTGCGGGGGGGGCCCGAATCCGATACGCAGTATTTT. Encoded protein: CASSVGHGLRGGPESDTQYF.

This chain connects TRBV30 to TRBJ2-5; TRBD2 matches at 8 bases. The CDR3 length is 16 residues. The germline gives CDR1 GTSNPN, CDR2 SVGIG (reference sequence). V lost 2 bases and J lost 4; bases outside the gene matches: 12. The CDR3 nucleotides read TGTGCCTGGAGTACTCCGGGACTAGGGCGGGGAGAGACCCAGTACTTC. It encodes CAWSTPGLGRGETQYF.